One and the same sample provided the 21 T cell receptor beta chains below, sequenced in a study of T cell responses to AZD1222 COVID-19 vaccine. The data were produced by immunoSEQ multiplex PCR, yet TCRdb's version contains in-frame clones alone and is incomplete. The profile shows approximately 65,000 clones, about 80% of them singletons. The specimen was peripheral blood, collected on day 0 of AZD1222 vaccination. All receptors come from an adult in good health.

This clone has only a few counts. The chain links TRBV7-9 to TRBJ2-7; no definite D call. The germline V gene has CDR1 SEHNR and CDR2 FQNEAQ (reference sequence). This CDR3 has 13 amino acids. Trimming left V 4 bases short and J 0 bases short, with 7 bases between. The CDR3 DNA reads as TGTGCCAGCAGCTCGACAACCTCCTACGAGCAGTACTTC. Amino acids: CASSSTTSYEQYF.

The chain carries TRBV3-1 (or the pseudogene TRBV3-2) and TRBJ1-4; D perhaps matches TRBD1 (5 bases). CDR1 and CDR2 (germline): LGHDT, YNNKEL (reference sequence). The CDR3 runs 17 residues. The V end lost 1 base, the J end lost 2 bases, and 14 bases lay between the germline ends. CDR3 nucleotide sequence: TGTGCCAGCAGCCAAGCCGCCCGGGGGGGGACTAATGAAAAACTGTTTTTT. Protein: CASSQAARGGTNEKLFF.

The chain combines TRBV6-2 or TRBV6-3 with TRBJ2-5; 9 bases are a match to TRBD2. This CDR3 is 15 amino acids long. Germline loops: CDR1 MNHEY, CDR2 SVGEGT. V lost 6 bases to trimming and J lost 1 base; unmatched junction nucleotides: 6. The CDR3 DNA sequence: TGTGCCAGCAGCCTAGCGGGGCTCCCCCAAGAGACCCAGTACTTC. Translated, it gives CASSLAGLPQETQYF.

The gene calls are TRBV6-5 and TRBJ1-2, with D tentatively TRBD1 (6 bases). The germline gives CDR1 MNHEY, CDR2 SVGAGI. The V gene lost 0 bases and the J gene lost 8 bases, with 13 bases spanning the gap. The CDR3 runs to 14 residues. The CDR3: CASSYSAGGDGYTF. The CDR3 bases are TGTGCCAGCAGTTACTCTGCGGGGGGCGACGGCTACACCTTC.

The rearrangement joins TRBV30 to TRBJ1-4, with D perhaps TRBD1 (6 bases). The germline V gene encodes CDR1 GTSNPN and CDR2 SVGIG (reference sequence). The V gene lost 7 bases and the J gene lost 7 bases, with 10 bases spanning the gap. This CDR3 region has 11 residues. The DNA of the CDR3 is TGTGCCTTAGGGGGGAGTGAAAAACTGTTTTTT. This codes for CALGGSEKLFF.

This clone was seen a single time. The rearrangement joins TRBV2 to TRBJ2-7, with 11 positions matching TRBD2. Germline lookup yields CDR1 SNHLY and CDR2 FYNNEI. Trimming cost V 5 bases and J 4 bases; bases outside gene matches: 4. This CDR3 is 14 amino acids long. This chain's CDR3 is CASSQLAGGYEQYF. The CDR3 bases are TGTGCCAGCAGTCAATTAGCGGGGGGGTACGAGCAGTACTTC.

This chain links TRBV7-8 with TRBJ2-3; 13 bases line up with TRBD2. The J segment lost 11 bases and the V segment lost 5 bases, leaving 19 bases of the junction unmatched. Germline CDR1 reads SGHVS; CDR2 reads FQNEAQ. The CDR3 loop spans 18 amino acids. Here the CDR3 reads CASSPPLRLAGGIVVQYF. CDR3 coding DNA: TGTGCCAGCAGCCCACCATTAAGACTAGCGGGGGGCATCGTGGTGCAGTATTTT.

This clone appeared a single time. CDR3 DNA: TGTGCCAGCAGTTACTCCAGGGGCGGGTATGGCTACACCTTC. It translates to CASSYSRGGYGYTF. The genes are TRBV6-5 and TRBJ1-2, with D possibly being TRBD1 (6 bases). The CDR3 is 14 amino acids. In germline, CDR1 is MNHEY, CDR2 SVGAGI. V gave up 0 bases and J gave up 5 bases, with 10 bases separating them.

The V and J genes are TRBV3-1 (or the pseudogene TRBV3-2) and TRBJ2-7; TRBD1 might be the D (6 bases). This CDR3 region has 16 residues. V lost 4 bases to trimming and J lost 3 bases, with 19 bases between them. Germline V gene sequence: CDR1 LGHDT, CDR2 YNNKEL (reference sequence). DNA of the CDR3: TGTGCCAGCAGCCTATTCGGGACACTCGCACGCTACGAGCAGTACTTC. This sequence encodes CASSLFGTLARYEQYF.

This clone was detected only once. The chain has TRBV11-2 and TRBJ1-3, with D hard to call. This CDR3 has 15 residues. V was cut by 5 bases and J by 2 bases, with 13 bases left in between. Germline values: CDR1 SGHAT, CDR2 FQNNGV. This CDR3 is CASSIHPDAGNTIYF. DNA for the CDR3: TGTGCCAGCAGCATTCACCCCGATGCTGGAAACACCATATATTTT.

The chain joins TRBV7-2 to TRBJ2-3; 15 bases are a match to TRBD2. The CDR3 is 15 amino acids. The germline V gene has CDR1 SGHTA and CDR2 FQGNSA. V was pared by 5 bases and J by 6 bases, with 3 bases of the junction left unmatched. CDR3 sequence reads: CASSRTSGGADTQYF. The CDR3 region has the DNA TGTGCCAGCAGCAGGACTAGCGGGGGGGCTGATACGCAGTATTTT.

The V and J genes are TRBV4-1 and TRBJ2-7; tentatively, D is TRBD2 (5 bases). CDR3 length: 14 residues. In germline, CDR1 is MGHRA, CDR2 YSYEKL. V lost 5 bases, J lost 2 bases, and 13 bases lay in between. The CDR3 sequence is CASSSREKTYEQYF. In DNA form, the CDR3 reads TGCGCCAGCAGCTCAAGGGAGAAGACCTACGAGCAGTACTTC.

The chain joins TRBV7-9 to TRBJ2-5; 10 nucleotides line up with TRBD2. Germline V gene sequence: CDR1 SEHNR, CDR2 FQNEAQ (reference sequence). Losses at the gene ends were 8 bases for V and 3 bases for J; bases not matched to a gene: 9. CDR3 length: 15 amino acids. The CDR3 spells CASEMGLATEETQYF. CDR3 bases: TGTGCCAGCGAGATGGGACTAGCGACTGAAGAGACCCAGTACTTC.

Points on this clone: The junction shows a germline mismatch at one end, possibly a read error. The CDR3 DNA follows: TGTGCTAGCAGGACCGGGGCGGGAGGCACCGGGGAGCTGTTTTTT. Protein product: CASRTGAGGTGELFF. V usage is TRBV7-7 and J usage is TRBJ2-2; 8 nucleotides align to TRBD2. The CDR3 length is 15 residues. Germline loops: CDR1 SSHAT, CDR2 FNYEAQ (reference sequence).

This clone was recorded once. CDR3 sequence reads: CASSKQGTGELFF. The CDR3 DNA reads as TGTGCCAGCAGTAAACAGGGGACCGGGGAGCTGTTTTTT. This chain joins TRBV27 and TRBJ2-2, with 7 bases aligning to TRBD1. Germline V gene data show CDR1 as MNHEY and CDR2 as SMNVEV (reference sequence). The CDR3 consists of 13 residues. V was pared by 5 bases and J by 5 bases, with 2 bases of the junction left unmatched.

The sample holds a few counts of this clone. The chain joins TRBV6-4 to TRBJ2-1; 16 bases fit TRBD2. The length of the CDR3 is 15 residues. V shed 6 bases, J shed 9 bases, and the junction held 5 bases outside the gene matches. CDR1 is MRHNA and CDR2 is SNTAGT in the germline V gene. The CDR3 bases are TGTGCCAGCAGCGGGACTAGCGGGGGGGCCACTGAGCAGTTCTTC. Protein product: CASSGTSGGATEQFF.

This clone was detected only a few times. The chain carries TRBV5-1 and TRBJ2-3; 7 nucleotides agree with TRBD1. Germline CDR1 reads SGHRS; CDR2 reads YFSETQ. The CDR3 totals 14 residues. V lost 4 bases to trimming and J lost 0 bases; unmatched junction nucleotides: 2. DNA of the CDR3: TGCGCCAGCAGCGGGACAGCTAGCACAGATACGCAGTATTTT. It yields the protein CASSGTASTDTQYF.

V usage is TRBV6-5 and J usage is TRBJ1-3; 7 nucleotides agree with TRBD1. J gave up 6 bases and V 6 bases, and 8 bases lay outside the gene matches. Germline-derived CDR1 and CDR2 are MNHEY and SVGAGI. There are 14 residues in the CDR3. The CDR3 spells CASRQFTGVNTIYF. For the CDR3, the DNA is TGTGCCAGCAGACAGTTTACAGGGGTAAACACCATATATTTT.

V usage is TRBV19 and J usage is TRBJ1-5; 8 nucleotides align to TRBD1. Trimming took 5 bases from V and 4 from J; bases not matched to a gene: 10. Germline V CDR1 and CDR2: LNHDA, SQIVND (reference sequence). The CDR3 covers 16 residues. CDR3 protein: CASSFGQGLRNQPQHF. CDR3 coding DNA: TGTGCCAGTAGTTTCGGACAGGGCCTCCGTAATCAGCCCCAGCATTTT.

The CDR3 DNA follows: TGTGCCAGCACTCCGGGACCGACCTACAATGAGCAGTTCTTC. It encodes CASTPGPTYNEQFF. The chain employs TRBV2 and TRBJ2-1; D is tentatively TRBD1 or TRBD2 (5 bases each). V was clipped by 7 bases and J by 2 bases, with 12 bases between them. This CDR3 region has 14 residues. Germline values: CDR1 SNHLY, CDR2 FYNNEI.

The chain carries TRBV30 and TRBJ1-3, with D possibly being TRBD1 (5 bases). CDR3 length: 13 residues. The V gene's germline CDR1 is GTSNPN and CDR2 SVGIG (reference sequence). V dropped 5 bases and J dropped 2 bases, with 10 bases sitting between them. This CDR3 reads CAWQQAAGNTIYF. CDR3 sequence (DNA): TGTGCCTGGCAACAGGCCGCTGGAAACACCATATATTTT. Supplemented by reference TRBV30 and TRBJ1-3, the full variable domain reads SQTIHQWPATLVQPVGSPLSLECTVEGTSNPNLYWYRQAAGRGLQLLFYSVGIGQISSEVPQNLSASRPQDRQFILSSKKLLLSDSGFYLCAWQQAAGNTIYFGEGSWLTVV.